These 13 T cell receptor beta chains were all obtained from the same sample, sequenced in a study of regulatory T cells in long-lasting Graves disease. Noted time point: newly diagnosed GD, antithyroid drugs for less than 3 months. Extracted RNA from PBMCs served as the source of the TCR library. With iRepertoire HTBI primers and Arm-PCR of CDR3 regions, TCR beta libraries were built. MiXCR was run by TCRdb on the multiplex PCR reads, yielding one entry per CDR3 protein. In the table there are a few hundred thousand distinct CDR3 sequences, roughly 17% of which are singletons. These data were also filed under a second study, of T cells in Graves' hyperthyroidism and ophthalmopathy.

The source material was peripheral blood mononuclear cells (PBMCs), sampled at new diagnosis, from a patient treated with antithyroid drugs. These receptors came from a woman aged 18-30 years with Graves disease.

This clonotype was counted ten times or more. This chain links TRBV7-8 with TRBJ2-7; 9 bases agree with TRBD2. The CDR3 runs 14 residues. The V and J ends lost 5 bases and 7 bases, in that order; junction bases with no gene match: 9. CDR1 is SGHVS, CDR2 FQNEAQ, per germline. The DNA of the CDR3 is TGTGCCAGCAGCCCCGGACTAGCGAGGGCGGAGCAGTACTTC. Amino acids: CASSPGLARAEQYF.

There are many counts of this clonotype. V and J are TRBV20-1 and TRBJ2-1, with 7 bases that match TRBD2. Germline V gene lookup returns CDR1 DFQATT and CDR2 SNEGSKA (reference sequence). With V trimmed by 1 base and J by 6 bases, 0 bases remained unmatched. The CDR3 covers 12 residues. CDR3: CSARAGGNEQFF. DNA of the CDR3: TGCAGTGCTAGAGCGGGAGGCAATGAGCAGTTCTTC.

This clonotype was seen at least ten times. V usage is TRBV20-1 and J usage is TRBJ2-7, with D unresolved. This CDR3 comprises 13 residues. Looked up from germline, CDR1 is DFQATT and CDR2 is SNEGSKA (reference sequence). Trimming took off 1 base at V and 0 bases at J, with 7 bases between the two ends. The CDR3 DNA sequence: TGCAGTGCTAGAGGTAGAAACTCCTACGAGCAGTACTTC. Its translation is CSARGRNSYEQYF.

This clonotype was counted many times. The chain's CDR3 is CASSRTSGSSYNEQFF. Here the CDR3 DNA reads TGTGCCAGCAGCCGGACTAGCGGGAGTTCCTACAATGAGCAGTTCTTC. This chain joins TRBV28 and TRBJ2-1; TRBD2 agrees at 13 bases. This CDR3 region has 16 residues. J was trimmed by 1 base and V by 6 bases; bases with no gene match: 3. The germline gives CDR1 MDHEN, CDR2 SYDVKM.

This clonotype was observed a handful of times. This chain links TRBV4-3 with TRBJ2-1, with 8 bases lining up with TRBD2. CDR1 is LGHNA, CDR2 YSLEER, per germline. There are 16 residues in the CDR3. The J segment lost 0 bases and the V segment lost 2 bases, leaving 3 bases of the junction unmatched. The CDR3 loop reads CASSQSLAGSYNEQFF. DNA of the CDR3: TGCGCCAGCAGCCAAAGCCTAGCGGGCTCCTACAATGAGCAGTTCTTC.

At least ten counts were recorded for this clonotype. This chain links TRBV5-1 with TRBJ2-7, with a weak D call TRBD1 (5 bases). Germline V gives CDR1 SGHRS, CDR2 YFSETQ. The CDR3 contains 18 residues. V gave up 4 bases and J gave up 0 bases, with 23 bases separating them. The CDR3 DNA follows: TGCGCCAGCAGCCCCCGACAGAGCTTTTCAACCTACTCCTACGAGCAGTACTTC. Its protein is CASSPRQSFSTYSYEQYF.

The V gene is TRBV20-1, the J gene TRBJ2-5; 7 nucleotides agree with TRBD2. Germline V gene data show CDR1 as DFQATT and CDR2 as SNEGSKA (reference sequence). V was clipped by 0 bases and J by 2 bases; unmatched bases: 3. The CDR3 length is 14 residues. The CDR3 sequence is CSARDPSGQETQYF. CDR3 bases: TGCAGTGCTAGAGATCCTAGCGGTCAAGAGACCCAGTACTTC.

Many counts were recorded for this clonotype. The V call is TRBV15, the J call TRBJ1-2; TRBD1 agrees at 7 bases. The V gene's germline CDR1 is LNHNV and CDR2 YYDKDF (reference sequence). The CDR3 totals 15 residues. Trimming took 5 bases from V and 0 from J; bases not matched to a gene: 6. The CDR3 DNA sequence: TGTGCCACCAGCCGAGGGGGCGGGGCTAACTATGGCTACACCTTC. Translation: CATSRGGGANYGYTF.

This clonotype showed up many times. The J gene is TRBJ2-6, the V gene TRBV5-1, with 8 bases matching TRBD1. The junction had 7 bases not matched to a gene; V was cut back by 5 bases and J by 3 bases. Per the germline V gene, CDR1 is SGHRS and CDR2 is YFSETQ. There are 16 residues in the CDR3. The CDR3: CASRGPGGFGANVLTF. The DNA of the CDR3 is TGCGCCAGCAGGGGACCAGGGGGCTTTGGGGCCAACGTCCTGACTTTC.

This clonotype showed up many times. The rearrangement links TRBV4-1 to TRBJ1-1; D remains unclear. Deletions cut 0 bases from V and 4 bases from J, with 6 bases between. The V gene's germline CDR1 is MGHRA and CDR2 YSYEKL. This CDR3 contains 13 residues. The CDR3 region has the DNA TGCGCCAGCAGCCAAGAGGTGAGCACTGAAGCTTTCTTT. It is translated as CASSQEVSTEAFF.

J is TRBJ2-7 and V is TRBV9; 7 bases line up with TRBD2. Germline loops: CDR1 SGDLS, CDR2 YYNGEE. J gave up 4 bases and V 0 bases, and 7 bases lay outside the gene matches. This CDR3 region has 15 residues. The chain's CDR3 is CASSVGGGYSYEQYF. CDR3 bases: TGTGCCAGCAGCGTAGGGGGAGGGTACAGTTACGAGCAGTACTTC.

The J gene is TRBJ1-2, the V gene TRBV6-9; D might be TRBD1 (6 bases). Trimming stripped 3 bases from V and 4 bases from J, with 15 bases between. The CDR3 runs 15 residues. In germline, CDR1 is MNHGY, CDR2 SVAAGI. CDR3 sequence reads: CASSYPPGAFYGYTF. CDR3 DNA: TGTGCCAGCAGTTACCCTCCAGGGGCTTTCTATGGCTACACCTTC.

The table lists this clonotype with a few counts. The chain has TRBV15 and TRBJ1-6; TRBD1 might be the D (6 bases). V was trimmed by 8 bases and J by 9 bases, leaving 20 bases between them. Germline V CDR1 and CDR2: LNHNV, YYDKDF (reference sequence). The CDR3 is 15 residues long. In nucleotides, the CDR3 is TGTGCCACCGCTCCCAACAGGGCGATTGGTTCACCCCTCCACTTT. Encoded protein: CATAPNRAIGSPLHF. Drawing the rest from reference TRBV15 and TRBJ1-6, the complete variable domain is DAMVIQNPRYQVTQFGKPVTLSCSQTLNHNVMYWYQQKSSQAPKLLFHYYDKDFNNEADTPDNFQSRRPNTSFCFLDIRSPGLGDTAMYLCATAPNRAIGSPLHFGNGTRLTVT.